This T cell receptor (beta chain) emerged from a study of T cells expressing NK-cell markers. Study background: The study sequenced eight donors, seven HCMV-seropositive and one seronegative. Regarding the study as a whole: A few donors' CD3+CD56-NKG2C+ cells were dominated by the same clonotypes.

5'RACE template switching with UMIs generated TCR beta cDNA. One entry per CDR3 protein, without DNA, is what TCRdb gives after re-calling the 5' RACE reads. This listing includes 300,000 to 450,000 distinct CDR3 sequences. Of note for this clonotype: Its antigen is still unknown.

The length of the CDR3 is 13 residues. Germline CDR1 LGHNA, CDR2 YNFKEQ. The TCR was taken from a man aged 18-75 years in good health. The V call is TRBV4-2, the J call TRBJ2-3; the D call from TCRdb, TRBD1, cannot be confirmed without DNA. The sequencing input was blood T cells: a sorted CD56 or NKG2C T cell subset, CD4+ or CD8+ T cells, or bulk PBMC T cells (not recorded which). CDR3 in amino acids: CASGAVSTDTQYF.